The entry below describes one T cell receptor beta chain. Its target is unknown. This specimen belongs to a study of cytomegalovirus exposure and HLA in healthy donors. Study-level results: Some public TCRs appeared in many individuals, while most sequences were rare.

Vbeta (60) and Jbeta (13) primers were used in the PCR. Sequenced by immunoSEQ multiplex PCR; TCRdb stores in-frame clones only, minus some. The sample includes 150,000 to 200,000 clones, around two thirds seen only once; the top ten take 1.4% to 1.5%. This TCR came from a man aged 50 to 59 in good health and CMV-seronegative. Sequences were obtained from PBMCs.

The CDR3 is CASRGLAGVQETQYF. For the CDR3, the DNA is TGTGCCAGCAGGGGACTAGCGGGGGTGCAAGAGACCCAGTACTTC. The chain recombines TRBV5-6 with TRBJ2-5; 14 bases line up with TRBD2. The V and J ends lost 5 bases and 2 bases, in that order; junction bases with no gene match: 2. Germline V gene sequence: CDR1 SGHDT, CDR2 YYEEEE. This CDR3 is 15 amino acids long. The full variable domain, with the rest looked up from reference TRBV5-6 and TRBJ2-5, is DAGVTQSPTHLIKTRGQQVTLRCSPKSGHDTVSWYQQALGQGPQFIFQYYEEEERQRGNFPDRFSGHQFPNYSSELNVNALLLGDSALYLCASRGLAGVQETQYFGPGTRLLVL.